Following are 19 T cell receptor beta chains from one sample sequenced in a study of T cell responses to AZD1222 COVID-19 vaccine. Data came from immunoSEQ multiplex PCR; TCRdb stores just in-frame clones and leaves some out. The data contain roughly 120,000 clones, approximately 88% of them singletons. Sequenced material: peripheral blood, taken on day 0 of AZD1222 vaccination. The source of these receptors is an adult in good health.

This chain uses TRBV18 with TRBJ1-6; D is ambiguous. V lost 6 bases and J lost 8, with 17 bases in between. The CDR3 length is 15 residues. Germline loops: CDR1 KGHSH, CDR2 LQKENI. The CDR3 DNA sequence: TGTGCCAGCTCTTCCGCACCGCACCGGGATTCACCCCTCCACTTT. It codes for CASSSAPHRDSPLHF.

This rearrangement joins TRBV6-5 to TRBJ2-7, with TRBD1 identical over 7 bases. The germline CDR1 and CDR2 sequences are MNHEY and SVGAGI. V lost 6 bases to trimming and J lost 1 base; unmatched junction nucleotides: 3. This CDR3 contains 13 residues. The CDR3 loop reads CASSPGQSYEQYF. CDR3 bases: TGTGCCAGCAGCCCGGGACAGTCCTACGAGCAGTACTTC.

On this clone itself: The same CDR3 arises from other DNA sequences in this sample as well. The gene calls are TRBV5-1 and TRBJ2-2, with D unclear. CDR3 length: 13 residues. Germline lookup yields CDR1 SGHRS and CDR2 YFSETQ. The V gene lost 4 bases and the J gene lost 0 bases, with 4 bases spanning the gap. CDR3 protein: CASSLANTGELFF. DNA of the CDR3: TGCGCCAGCAGCCTCGCGAACACCGGGGAGCTGTTTTTT. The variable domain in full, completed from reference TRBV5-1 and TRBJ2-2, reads KAGVTQTPRYLIKTRGQQVTLSCSPISGHRSVSWYQQTPGQGLQFLFEYFSETQRNKGNFPGRFSGRQFSNSRSEMNVSTLELGDSALYLCASSLANTGELFFGEGSRLTVL.

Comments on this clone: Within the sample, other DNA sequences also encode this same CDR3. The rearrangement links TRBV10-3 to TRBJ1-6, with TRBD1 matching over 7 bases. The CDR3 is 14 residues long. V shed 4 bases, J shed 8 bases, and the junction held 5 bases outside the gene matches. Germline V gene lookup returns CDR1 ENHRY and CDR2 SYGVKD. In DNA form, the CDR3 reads TGTGCCATCAGTGTCCGGGACAGTGATTCACCCCTCCACTTT. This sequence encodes CAISVRDSDSPLHF.

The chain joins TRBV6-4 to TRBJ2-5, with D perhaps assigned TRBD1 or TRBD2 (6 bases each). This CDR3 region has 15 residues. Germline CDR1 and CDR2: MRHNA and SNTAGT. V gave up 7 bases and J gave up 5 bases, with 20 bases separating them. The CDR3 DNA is TGTGCCAGCACCCGACTAGAAGGGGGTAGTGAGACCCAGTACTTC. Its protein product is CASTRLEGGSETQYF.

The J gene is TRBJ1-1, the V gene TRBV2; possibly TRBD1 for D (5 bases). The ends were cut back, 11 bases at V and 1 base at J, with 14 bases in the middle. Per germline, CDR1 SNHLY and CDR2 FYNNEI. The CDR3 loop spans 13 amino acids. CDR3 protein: CAGRGEGNTEAFF. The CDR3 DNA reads TGTGCCGGTCGGGGGGAAGGGAACACTGAAGCTTTCTTT. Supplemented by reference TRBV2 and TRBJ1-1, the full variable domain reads EPEVTQTPSHQVTQMGQEVILRCVPISNHLYFYWYRQILGQKVEFLVSFYNNEISEKSEIFDDQFSVERPDGSNFTLKIRSTKLEDSAMYFCAGRGEGNTEAFFGQGTRLTVV.

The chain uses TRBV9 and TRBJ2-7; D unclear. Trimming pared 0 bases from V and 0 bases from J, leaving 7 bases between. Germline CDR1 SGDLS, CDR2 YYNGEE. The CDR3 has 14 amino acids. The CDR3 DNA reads TGTGCCAGCAGCGTAGGGGTGAACTCCTACGAGCAGTACTTC. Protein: CASSVGVNSYEQYF.

CDR3 in amino acids: CASSPKVGPREAFF. As DNA, the CDR3 is TGCGCCAGCAGCCCCAAGGTAGGGCCTCGGGAAGCTTTCTTT. The chain employs TRBV4-1 and TRBJ1-1, with D unclear. Germline V gene lookup returns CDR1 MGHRA and CDR2 YSYEKL. There are 14 residues in the CDR3. Trimming shortened V by 4 bases and J by 8 bases, and 17 bases separated the two germline ends.

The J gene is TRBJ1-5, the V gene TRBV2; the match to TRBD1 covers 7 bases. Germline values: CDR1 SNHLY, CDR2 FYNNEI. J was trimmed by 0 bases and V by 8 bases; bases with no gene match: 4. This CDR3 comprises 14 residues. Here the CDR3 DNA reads TGTGCCAGCGCTACAGGGGATAGCAATCAGCCCCAGCATTTT. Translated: CASATGDSNQPQHF.

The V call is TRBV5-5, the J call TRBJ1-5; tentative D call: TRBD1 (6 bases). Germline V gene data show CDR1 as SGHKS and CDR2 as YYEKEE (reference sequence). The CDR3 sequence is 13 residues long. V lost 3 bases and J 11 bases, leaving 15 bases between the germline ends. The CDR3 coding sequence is TGTGCCAGCAGCTCTCAGGGGACATCGGCCCAGCATTTT. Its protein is CASSSQGTSAQHF. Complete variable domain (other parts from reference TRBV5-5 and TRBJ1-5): DAGVTQSPTHLIKTRGQQVTLRCSPISGHKSVSWYQQVLGQGPQFIFQYYEKEERGRGNFPDRFSARQFPNYSSELNVNALLLGDSALYLCASSSQGTSAQHFGDGTRLSIL.

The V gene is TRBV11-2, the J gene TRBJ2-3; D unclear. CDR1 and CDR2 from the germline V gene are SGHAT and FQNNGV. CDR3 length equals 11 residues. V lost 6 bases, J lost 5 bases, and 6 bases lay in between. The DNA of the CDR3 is TGTGCCAGCAGTCAGGTAGATACGCAGTATTTT. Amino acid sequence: CASSQVDTQYF.

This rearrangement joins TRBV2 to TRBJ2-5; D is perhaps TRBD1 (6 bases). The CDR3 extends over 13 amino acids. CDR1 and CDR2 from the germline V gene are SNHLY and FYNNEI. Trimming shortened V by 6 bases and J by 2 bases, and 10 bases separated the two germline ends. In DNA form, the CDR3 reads TGTGCCAGCAGATGGACAGCACAAGAGACCCAGTACTTC. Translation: CASRWTAQETQYF.

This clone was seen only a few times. CDR3 coding DNA: TGTGCCAGCAGCCCTAGGACCGGGAGCAATCAGCCCCAGCATTTT. This translates into CASSPRTGSNQPQHF. The V gene is TRBV3-1 (or the pseudogene TRBV3-2), the J gene TRBJ1-5; D unresolved. Germline V CDR1 and CDR2: LGHDT, YNNKEL (reference sequence). Trimming removed 4 bases at V and 1 base at J, with 11 bases between. This CDR3 spans 15 amino acids.

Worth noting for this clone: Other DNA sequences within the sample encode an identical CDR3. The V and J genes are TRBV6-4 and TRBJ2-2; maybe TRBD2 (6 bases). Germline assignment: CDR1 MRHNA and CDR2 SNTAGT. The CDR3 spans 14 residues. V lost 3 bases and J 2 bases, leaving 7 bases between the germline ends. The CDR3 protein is CASSEGLNTGELFF. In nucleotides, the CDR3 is TGTGCCAGCAGTGAGGGACTTAACACCGGGGAGCTGTTTTTT.

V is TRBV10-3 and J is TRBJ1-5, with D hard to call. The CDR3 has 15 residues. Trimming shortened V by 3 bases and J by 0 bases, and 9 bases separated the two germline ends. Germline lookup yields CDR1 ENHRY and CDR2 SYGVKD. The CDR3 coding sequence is TGTGCCATCAGTGATCGGGAGGATAGCAATCAGCCCCAGCATTTT. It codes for CAISDREDSNQPQHF.

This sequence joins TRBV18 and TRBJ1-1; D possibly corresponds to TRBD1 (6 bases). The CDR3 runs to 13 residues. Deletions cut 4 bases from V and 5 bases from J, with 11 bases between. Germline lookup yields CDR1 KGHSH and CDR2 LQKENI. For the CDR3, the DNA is TGTGCCAGCTCACTACAGGGCGGAACTGAAGCTTTCTTT. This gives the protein CASSLQGGTEAFF. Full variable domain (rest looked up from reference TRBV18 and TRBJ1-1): NAGVMQNPRHLVRRRGQEARLRCSPMKGHSHVYWYRQLPEEGLKFMVYLQKENIIDESGMPKERFSAEFPKEGPSILRIQQVVRGDSAAYFCASSLQGGTEAFFGQGTRLTVV.

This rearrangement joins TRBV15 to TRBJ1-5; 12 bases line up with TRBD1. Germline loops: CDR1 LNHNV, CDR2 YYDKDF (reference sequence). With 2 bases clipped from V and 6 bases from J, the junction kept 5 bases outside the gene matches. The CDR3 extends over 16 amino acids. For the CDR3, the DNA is TGTGCCACCAGCAGACCGGGACAGGGGGCAGGTCAGCCCCAGCATTTT. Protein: CATSRPGQGAGQPQHF.

The CDR3 is CASSPLGGLSYEQYF. Here the CDR3 DNA reads TGTGCCAGCAGCCCCTTGGGGGGCCTCTCCTACGAGCAGTACTTC. The genes are TRBV9 and TRBJ2-7; D assignment may be TRBD1 or TRBD2 (6 bases each). The CDR3 totals 15 residues. Germline CDR1 reads SGDLS; CDR2 reads YYNGEE. Trimming pared 4 bases from V and 0 bases from J, leaving 14 bases between.

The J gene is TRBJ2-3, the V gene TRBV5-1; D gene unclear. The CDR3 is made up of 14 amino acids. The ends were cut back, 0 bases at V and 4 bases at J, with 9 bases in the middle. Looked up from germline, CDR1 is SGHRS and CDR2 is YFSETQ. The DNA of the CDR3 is TGCGCCAGCAGCTTGGAACTTTCCCCAGATACGCAGTATTTT. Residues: CASSLELSPDTQYF.